This TCR beta chain was obtained from a study of CD8 T cells in ankylosing spondylitis (dated by TCRdb to 2016 to 2017). Looking at the study overall: T cell receptor beta repertoires were profiled in healthy donors and ankylosing spondylitis patients so that disease-linked TCR variants could be found. The full study cohort comprised 25 or so ankylosing spondylitis patients and over a hundred healthy donors. Peripheral blood was sampled, and synovial fluid was additionally collected from ankylosing spondylitis patients.

Of note for this clonotype: Its cognate antigen has yet to be identified. Per-base qualities were not stored, and no clone one base away is much larger.

Sequenced on an Illumina HiSeq 2500. Quantitative 5'-RACE with molecular barcodes was the method used to prepare the TCR beta libraries. In the source study's methods: To identify disease-linked TCR variants, a new computational method was used, one built on a probabilistic model of VDJ rearrangement. The public reads were quality trimmed at Q25 with fastp and then assembled into clones with MiXCR by TCRdb, keeping productive beta chains. Duplicate CDR3 protein sequences are folded into a single record with the most common DNA and genes. TCRdb assigned the V and J calls; the authors' analysis was not used. Recorded for this sample are more than 650,000 distinct CDR3 sequences; about 11% of them occurred a single time. Around 0.51% of the sample comes from the top ten. Summary of the overall study and its limitations: Some motif variants were previously reported in synovial fluid and blood of reactive arthritis patients, suggesting common disease-initiation mechanisms. According to the report, matched synovial fluid samples from ankylosing spondylitis patients were significantly enriched for the disease-linked clones. The disease-linked clones had a CD8+ phenotype and were found at relatively low frequencies in peripheral blood. A TCR beta motif made up of several highly homologous amino acid variants appeared to be characteristic of blood from ankylosing spondylitis patients.

CDR3 length: 17 amino acids, cysteine to phenylalanine. The retained sequence is limited to the CDR3, 51 bases, with the frame set at the first base. Trimmed from V: 3 bases; trimmed from J: 4 bases; junction bases lacking a gene match: 7. As encoded in the germline V gene, CDR1 is SGHTA while CDR2 is FQGNSA. Recombination connected TRBV7-2 to TRBJ2-2, with 11 central nucleotides matching TRBD2. The receptor was isolated from a male donor with ankylosing spondylitis. The sequencing sample was made of blood, either unsorted or a sorted T cell fraction (not recorded which). The nucleotides are TGTGCCAGCAGCTTCGCCGGGACTAGCGGTACCACCGGGGAGCTGTTTTTT. The translation is CASSFAGTSGTTGELFF.